Below, 5 T cell receptor beta chains from the same sample are listed, as sequenced in a study of shared clonotypes between healthy human individuals. Naive CD8 isolation took CD45RO-negative cells positively selected for CCR7 and excluded terminally differentiated effector memory CD45RA+ cells. The table came from immunoSEQ multiplex PCR; TCRdb's copy has only in-frame clones and leaves some out. The sample lists about 680,000 clones; 92% were seen once. Sequenced material: naive CD8+ T cells sorted from blood. These receptors came from a man aged 30 to 45 in good health.

The table lists this clone with a count of one. CDR3 in DNA: TGCGCCAGCAGCCAAACAGGGGGCAGGACCTACGAGCAGTACTTC. This translates into CASSQTGGRTYEQYF. The rearrangement links TRBV4-1 to TRBJ2-7, with TRBD1 matching over 9 bases. Germline V CDR1 and CDR2: MGHRA, YSYEKL. J was trimmed by 2 bases and V by 2 bases; bases with no gene match: 4. The CDR3 runs to 15 residues.

The chain uses TRBV9 and TRBJ2-3; 7 bases agree with TRBD2. The CDR3 consists of 16 residues. V trimming: 1 base; J trimming: 3 bases; junction bases outside the gene matches: 8. CDR1 is SGDLS, CDR2 YYNGEE, per germline. For the CDR3, the DNA is TGTGCCAGCAGCGTAAGAGCGTTGGGGGGGACAGATACGCAGTATTTT. Its protein product is CASSVRALGGTDTQYF.

This clone showed up just a few times. This rearrangement joins TRBV27 to TRBJ1-1; 7 bases align to TRBD1. The V gene end was trimmed by 5 bases and the J gene end by 1 base; junction bases not matched to a gene: 7. CDR1 is MNHEY, CDR2 SMNVEV, per germline (reference sequence). The CDR3 loop spans 15 amino acids. This chain's CDR3 is CASSSLQGPNTEAFF. The DNA of the CDR3 is TGTGCCAGCAGTAGTTTACAGGGGCCGAACACTGAAGCTTTCTTT.

The chain is built from TRBV6-1 and TRBJ2-7; 9 bases agree with TRBD1. The ends lost 6 bases at V and 6 bases at J; junction bases unmatched: 9. The CDR3 covers 14 residues. Germline lookup yields CDR1 MNHNS and CDR2 SASEGT. CDR3 protein: CASSRGDRDLEQYF. CDR3 nucleotides: TGTGCCAGCAGCAGGGGGGACAGGGATCTCGAGCAGTACTTC.

This sequence joins TRBV28 and TRBJ2-2, with D uncertain. The length of the CDR3 is 13 residues. V was pared by 3 bases and J by 4 bases, with 6 bases between. Germline-derived CDR1 and CDR2 are MDHEN and SYDVKM. The CDR3 region is CASSFRPTGELFF. The CDR3 DNA sequence: TGTGCCAGCAGTTTCAGACCCACCGGGGAGCTGTTTTTT.